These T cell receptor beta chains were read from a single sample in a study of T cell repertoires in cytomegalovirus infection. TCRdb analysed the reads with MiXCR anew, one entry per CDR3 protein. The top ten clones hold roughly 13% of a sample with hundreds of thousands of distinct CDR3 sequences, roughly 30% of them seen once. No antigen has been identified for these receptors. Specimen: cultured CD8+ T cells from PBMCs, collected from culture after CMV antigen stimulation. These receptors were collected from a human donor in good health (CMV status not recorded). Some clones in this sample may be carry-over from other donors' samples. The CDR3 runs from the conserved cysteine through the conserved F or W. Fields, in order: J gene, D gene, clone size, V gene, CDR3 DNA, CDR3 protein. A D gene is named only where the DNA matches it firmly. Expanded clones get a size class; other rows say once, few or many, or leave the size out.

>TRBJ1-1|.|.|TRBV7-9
TGTGCCGTCCCCTTGAGGGGCGAAGCTTTCTTT
CAVPLRGEAFF
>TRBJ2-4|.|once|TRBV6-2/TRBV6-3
TGTGCCAGCAGTTTCTCCGGGACAGCCAAAAACATTCAGTACTTC
CASSFSGTAKNIQYF
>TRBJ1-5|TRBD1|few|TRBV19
TGTGCCAGTAGTCTCCCTACAGGGGCGGGAAATCAGCCCCAGCATTTT
CASSLPTGAGNQPQHF
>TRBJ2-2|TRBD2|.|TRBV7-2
TGTGCCAGCAGCTTTGTAGCGGGGGCCCCCACCGGGGAGCTGTTTTTT
CASSFVAGAPTGELFF
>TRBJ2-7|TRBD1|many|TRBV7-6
TGTGCCAGCAGGGACGGGACAGGGGTCGAGCAGTACTTC
CASRDGTGVEQYF
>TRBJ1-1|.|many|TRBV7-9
TGTGCCAGCAGCCTCAGAGGACCTGAAGCTTTCTTT
CASSLRGPEAFF
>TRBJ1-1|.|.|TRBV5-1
TGCGCCAGCAGCTTGGACCTTTTGGGCCAGGTGAACACTGAAGCTTTCTTT
CASSLDLLGQVNTEAFF
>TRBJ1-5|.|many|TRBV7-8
TGTGCCAGCAGCTTAGTTGGGGGAAGGAATCAGCCCCAGCATTTT
CASSLVGGRNQPQHF
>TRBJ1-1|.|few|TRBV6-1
TGTGCCAGCAAGGCGGACACTGAAGCTTTCTTT
CASKADTEAFF
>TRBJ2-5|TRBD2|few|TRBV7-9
TGTGCCAGCAGCTCCATGGCGGGGGGATTACAAGAGACCCAGTACTTC
CASSSMAGGLQETQYF
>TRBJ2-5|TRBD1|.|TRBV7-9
TGTGCCAGCAGCCACACGGAGGACAGGGGGGGAGAGACCCAGTACTTC
CASSHTEDRGGETQYF
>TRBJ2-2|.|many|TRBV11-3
TGTGCCAGCAGCTCGCCCACGCGGAACACCGGGGAGCTGTTTTTT
CASSSPTRNTGELFF
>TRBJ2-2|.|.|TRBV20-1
TGCAGTGCTAGAGCCGCAAGACCAGGCCGGGAGCTGTTTTTT
CSARAARPGRELFF
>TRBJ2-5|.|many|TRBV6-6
TGTGCCAGCAGTCCTCGGGGACGGCAAGAGACCCAGTACTTC
CASSPRGRQETQYF
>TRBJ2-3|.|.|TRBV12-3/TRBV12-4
TGTGCCAGCAGTCCCAAAACCCCCGGCCCCACAGATACGCAGTATTTT
CASSPKTPGPTDTQYF
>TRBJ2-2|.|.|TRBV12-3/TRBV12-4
TGTGCCAGCACCTCTTTCGGAGCATCGAACACCGGGGAGCTGTTTTTT
CASTSFGASNTGELFF
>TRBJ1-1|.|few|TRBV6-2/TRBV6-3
TGTGCCAGCAGTTACTCGAAGGGAGTTTACCAGGGATTGGGGGAAGCTTTCTTT
CASSYSKGVYQGLGEAFF
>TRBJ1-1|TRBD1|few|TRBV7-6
TGTGCCAGCAGCCACGGGGACAGGAACACTGAAGCTTTCTTT
CASSHGDRNTEAFF
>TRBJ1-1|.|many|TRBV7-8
TGTGCCGTGGGGCGAGGGGTATTGAACACTGAAGCTTTCTTT
CAVGRGVLNTEAFF
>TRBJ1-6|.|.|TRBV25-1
TGTGCCAGCATGGGATTAGGGGGAGGGACACCCCTCCACTTT
CASMGLGGGTPLHF
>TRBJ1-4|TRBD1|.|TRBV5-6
TGTGCCAACAGCCCGCCCGGGACAGGCCTTAATGAAAAACTGTTTTTT
CANSPPGTGLNEKLFF
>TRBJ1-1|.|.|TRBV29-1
TGCAGCGTTGATTCGGGGGGCGGAACTGAAGCTTTCTTT
CSVDSGGGTEAFF
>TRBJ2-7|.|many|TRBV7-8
TGTGCCAGCAGCCGGGGCCCCGTTCCCTACGAGCAGTACTTC
CASSRGPVPYEQYF
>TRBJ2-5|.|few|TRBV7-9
TGTGCCAGCAGCTTACCGGGGGCATCACAGGAGACCCAGTACTTC
CASSLPGASQETQYF
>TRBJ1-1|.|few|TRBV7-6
TGTGCCAGCAGCTTTAGGGTGCTTGGGACTGAAGCTTTCTTT
CASSFRVLGTEAFF
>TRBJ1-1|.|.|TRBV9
TGTGCCAGCAGCGTAGAGTTTGATAACACTGAAGCTTTCTTT
CASSVEFDNTEAFF
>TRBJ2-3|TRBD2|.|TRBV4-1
TGCGCCAGCAGCCATGTGGCGCGGGGGGAGACAGATACGCAGTATTTT
CASSHVARGETDTQYF
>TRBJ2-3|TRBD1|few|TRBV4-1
TGCGCCAGCAGCCAAAGGGGGCAAGATACGCAGTATTTT
CASSQRGQDTQYF
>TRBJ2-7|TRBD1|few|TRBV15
TGTGCCACCAGCAGCCGGGACAGGCCCATCTACGAGCAGTACTTC
CATSSRDRPIYEQYF
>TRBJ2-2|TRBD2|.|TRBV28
TGTGCCAGCAGTTCTAGCGGTCTGAGGGGCGGGGAGCTGTTTTTT
CASSSSGLRGGELFF
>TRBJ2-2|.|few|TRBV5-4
TGTGCCAGCAGGGAGGGACAGAGGAACACCGGGGAGCTGTTTTTT
CASREGQRNTGELFF